One and the same sample provided the 15 T cell receptor beta chains below, sequenced in a study of CXCR3-negative and CXCR3-positive naive CD8 T cells (dated by TCRdb to the late 2010s). TCRdb lists the instrument as NextSeq 550. The Human TCR Profiling Kit (MiLaboratory) was used to prepare UMI-labeled 5' RACE TRB cDNA libraries. TCRdb reprocessed the reads and lists each CDR3 protein sequence as a single entry, with no DNA. The sample table on file contains tens of thousands of distinct CDR3 sequences. The top ten hold approximately 1% of the sample. The material sequenced was naive CXCR3- CD8+ T cells from blood. The label giving this sample's cell subset or site can be read as: CD45RO-CCR7+CD27+CD95- naive CD8+ T cells lacking CXCR3 (TNR3-). These receptors originate from a human donor in good health. Some clones in this sample may be carry-over from other donors' samples.

This chain links TRBV29-1 with TRBJ2-3. CDR1 SQVTM and CDR2 ANQGSEA come from the germline V gene. The length of the CDR3 is 14 residues. The CDR3 reads CSVELLKSTDTQYF.

V usage is TRBV7-9 and J usage is TRBJ1-1. Germline-derived CDR1 and CDR2 are SEHNR and FQNEAQ (reference sequence). CDR3 length equals 13 residues. CDR3 loop: CASSSAMNTEAFF.

V and J are TRBV7-9 and TRBJ2-2; the TCRdb D gene call, TRBD2, has no DNA to confirm it. Per germline, CDR1 SEHNR and CDR2 FQNEAQ (reference sequence). This CDR3 spans 17 amino acids. CDR3 region: CASSFPSGSVDTGELFF.

The chain links TRBV7-9 to TRBJ2-7; checking the TCRdb D call of TRBD1 is not possible without DNA. Germline V CDR1 and CDR2: SEHNR, FQNEAQ (reference sequence). The CDR3 totals 14 residues. CDR3: CASSPGQEKGEQYF.

The rearrangement joins TRBV7-7 to TRBJ2-5; TCRdb outputs TRBD1, but without DNA this stays unchecked. The CDR3 length is 15 residues. The germline V gene has CDR1 SSHAT and CDR2 FNYEAQ (reference sequence). CDR3 in amino acids: CASSLTRGLQETQYF.

The chain uses TRBV6-2 or TRBV6-3 and TRBJ2-3; with no DNA, the TCRdb D assignment of TRBD1 cannot be verified. The CDR3 sequence is 14 residues long. CDR1 MNHEY and CDR2 SVGEGT come from the germline V gene. This CDR3 is CASLGDREADTQYF.

This sequence joins TRBV10-3 and TRBJ2-7; TCRdb calls TRBD2, which cannot be checked without DNA. CDR1 and CDR2 (germline): ENHRY, SYGVKD. The CDR3 consists of 16 residues. CDR3 residues: CAISESPSGAPHEQYF.

CDR3 region: CSAPGGHTYNEQFF. The chain employs TRBV20-1 and TRBJ2-1; TCRdb selects TRBD1, and the lack of DNA leaves this call unchecked. The CDR3 spans 14 residues. CDR1 and CDR2 (germline): DFQATT, SNEGSKA (reference sequence).

The chain uses TRBV4-1 and TRBJ2-1; TCRdb picks TRBD1, but there is no DNA to check that call. Germline-derived CDR1 and CDR2 are MGHRA and YSYEKL. The CDR3 loop spans 16 amino acids. The CDR3 loop is CASSQDRASSYNEQFF.

The rearrangement joins TRBV29-1 to TRBJ2-7; TCRdb calls TRBD1, which cannot be checked without DNA. Germline V gives CDR1 SQVTM, CDR2 ANQGSEA. This CDR3 is built from 14 residues. CDR3 residues: CSVGGTGGYYEQYF.

The rearrangement links TRBV20-1 to TRBJ1-2; TCRdb selects TRBD1, and the lack of DNA leaves this call unchecked. CDR3 length: 16 amino acids. CDR1 and CDR2 from the germline V gene are DFQATT and SNEGSKA (reference sequence). The CDR3 protein is CSARTDRGSDSDGYTF.

CDR3 residues: CASSLTGTGPKDTQYF. The rearrangement uses TRBV5-6 and TRBJ2-3; the D call of TRBD1 rests on TCRdb alone, since no DNA is present to check it. Germline CDR1 and CDR2: SGHDT and YYEEEE. The CDR3 length is 16 residues.

The J gene is TRBJ2-7, the V gene TRBV18; TCRdb selects TRBD1, and the lack of DNA leaves this call unchecked. This CDR3 is built from 13 residues. The V gene's germline CDR1 is KGHSH and CDR2 LQKENI. This chain's CDR3 is CASSPGTDYEQYF.

The chain is built from TRBV29-1 and TRBJ1-3. The CDR3 is made up of 12 amino acids. Per the germline V gene, CDR1 is SQVTM and CDR2 is ANQGSEA. CDR3 sequence: CTVMTTGNTIYF.

The chain links TRBV5-6 to TRBJ2-5; lacking DNA, the TRBD2 call made by TCRdb goes unchecked. This CDR3 spans 16 amino acids. The V gene's germline CDR1 is SGHDT and CDR2 YYEEEE. The CDR3 region is CASSLRASGGAGTQYF.